This T cell receptor beta chain was retrieved from a study of blood T cell repertoires in COVID-19. The CDR3 runs to 14 residues. Germline loops: CDR1 MNHEY, CDR2 SVGAGI. The V segment lost 6 bases and the J segment 6 bases; nucleotides outside the gene matches: 6. Sequencing was performed with immunoSEQ multiplex PCR; in TCRdb, only in-frame clones are kept and a portion is missing. The sample lists around 260,000 clones, 70% to 90% occurring once. The chain links TRBV6-5 to TRBJ1-1, with TRBD1 matching 11 bases. The TCR sequence derives from a man aged 55 to 70 who had recovered from COVID-19. Material for sequencing was peripheral blood. The CDR3 sequence: CASRSGQGASEAFF. The CDR3 region has the DNA TGTGCCAGCAGAAGCGGACAGGGGGCCTCTGAAGCTTTCTTT.